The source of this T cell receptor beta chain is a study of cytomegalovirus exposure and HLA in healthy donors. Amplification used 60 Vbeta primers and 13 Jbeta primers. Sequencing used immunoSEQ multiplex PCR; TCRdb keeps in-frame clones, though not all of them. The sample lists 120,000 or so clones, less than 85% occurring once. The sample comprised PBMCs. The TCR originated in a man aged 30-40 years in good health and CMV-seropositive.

The CDR3 loop reads CASSLDRVGGTEAFF. In DNA form, the CDR3 reads TGTGCCAGCAGCCTTGACAGGGTGGGCGGCACTGAAGCTTTCTTT. The chain is built from TRBV7-8 and TRBJ1-1, with 7 bases matching TRBD1. The length of the CDR3 is 15 residues. With 5 bases clipped from V and 4 bases from J, the junction kept 10 bases outside the gene matches. The V gene's germline CDR1 is SGHVS and CDR2 FQNEAQ.